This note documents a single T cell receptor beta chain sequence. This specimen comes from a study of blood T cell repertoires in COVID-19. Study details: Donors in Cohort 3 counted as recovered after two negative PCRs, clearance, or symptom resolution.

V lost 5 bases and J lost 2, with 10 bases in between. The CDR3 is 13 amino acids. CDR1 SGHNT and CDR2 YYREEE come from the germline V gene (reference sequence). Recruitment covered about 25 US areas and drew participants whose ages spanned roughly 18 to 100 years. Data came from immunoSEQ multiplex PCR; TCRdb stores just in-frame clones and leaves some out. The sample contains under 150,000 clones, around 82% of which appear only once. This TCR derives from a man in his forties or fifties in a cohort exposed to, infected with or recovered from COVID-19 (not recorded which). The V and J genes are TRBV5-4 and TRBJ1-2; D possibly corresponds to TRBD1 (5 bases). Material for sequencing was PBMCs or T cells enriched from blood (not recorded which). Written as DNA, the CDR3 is TGTGCCAGCAGGGCCGGGGGAAACTATGGCTACACCTTC. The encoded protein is CASRAGGNYGYTF.